The clone carrying this TCR beta chain was counted at least ten times. TCRdb ran MiXCR on the 5' RACE reads and lists one entry per CDR3 protein. The sample comprises tens of thousands of distinct CDR3 sequences, 4% to 6% of which are singletons, and 25% to 30% rests with the top ten. This entry comes from a study of spatial heterogeneity in lung cancer. Described time point: sample taken at primary tumor resection. The authors sequenced whole RNA from tumor, nontumor lung or frozen PBMC without sorting. There were 72 donors, all of them untreated patients with early-stage non-small cell lung cancer. This specimen consisted of PBMCs, obtained at surgery. The TCR sequence derives from a female donor with early-stage non-small cell lung cancer.

In DNA form, the CDR3 reads TGTGCCAGTAGTATGACAGGGATGAACACTGAAGCTTTCTTT. As protein: CASSMTGMNTEAFF. The chain couples TRBV19 to TRBJ1-1; 7 nucleotides match TRBD1. CDR1 is LNHDA and CDR2 is SQIVND in the germline V gene (reference sequence). V trimming: 3 bases; J trimming: 0 bases; junction bases outside the gene matches: 1. The CDR3 consists of 14 residues.